This TCR beta chain was observed in a study of T cell repertoires in cytomegalovirus infection. Each CDR3 protein gets one entry after TCRdb re-called the reads with MiXCR. The repertoire consists of fewer than 650,000 distinct CDR3 sequences, with approximately 40% occurring once and the leading ten covering about 48%. Remarks on this clonotype: What it binds is unknown.

The V gene end was trimmed by 7 bases and the J gene end by 1 base; junction bases not matched to a gene: 12. The germline V gene has CDR1 DFQATT and CDR2 SNEGSKA (reference sequence). This CDR3 has 17 amino acids. General study findings and limits: The study identified carriers of CMV plus the relevant HLA from cumulative public TCR beta family frequency.

The chain couples TRBV20-1 to TRBJ2-4; 11 nucleotides align to TRBD2. The starting material was cultured PBMCs, obtained from culture after CMV antigen stimulation. The source of this sequence is a human donor in good health (CMV status not recorded). Some clones in this sample may be carry-over from other donors' samples. This CDR3 reads CSVSTSGGWEAKNIQYF. For the CDR3, the DNA is TGCAGTGTGTCTACTAGCGGGGGATGGGAGGCCAAAAACATTCAGTACTTC.